The rows below give T cell receptor beta chains drawn from one sample of a study of cytomegalovirus exposure and HLA in healthy donors. Sequencing used immunoSEQ multiplex PCR; TCRdb keeps in-frame clones, though not all of them. Here the sample spans 180,000 or so clones, roughly 84% being singletons. Sequencing was done on a sample of PBMCs. All receptors come from a woman aged 25-40 years in good health and CMV-seropositive. Each CDR3 is given with its conserved first and last residue. D genes are given only for firm matches. Size values are once, few and many counts, or a class for expanded clones, and some rows have none.

TRBJ2-7 | TRBV9 | . | TRBD1 | TGTGCCAGCAGCGGCGACAGGGGGACGCAGTACTTC | CASSGDRGTQYF
TRBJ2-1 | TRBV29-1 | . | TRBD2 | TGCAGCGTTGAAGGTAGCGGGACTGGCAATGAGCAGTTCTTC | CSVEGSGTGNEQFF
TRBJ2-2 | TRBV10-3 | . | . | TGTGCCATCAGTGAGTCAATAGCGGCTCCAAACACCGGGGAGCTGTTTTTT | CAISESIAAPNTGELFF
TRBJ2-6 | TRBV6-1 | few | . | TGTGCCAGCAGTTCGATGAGCTCTGGGGCCAACGTCCTGACTTTC | CASSSMSSGANVLTF
TRBJ2-7 | TRBV6-5 | . | . | TGTGCCAGCAGTAAGGAACCAGGGACTTACGAGCAGTACTTC | CASSKEPGTYEQYF
TRBJ2-3 | TRBV29-1 | . | . | TGCAGCGTCCTAAACCCTAGCACAGATACGCAGTATTTT | CSVLNPSTDTQYF
TRBJ2-1 | TRBV7-8 | . | . | TGTGCCAGCAGCTTAGGCGGGACGTCGGACAATGAGCAGTTCTTC | CASSLGGTSDNEQFF
TRBJ1-2 | TRBV18 | . | TRBD1 | TGTGCCAGCTCCCCAAGGACAGGGGGCTACTATGGCTACACCTTC | CASSPRTGGYYGYTF
TRBJ1-2 | TRBV6-5 | . | . | TGTGCCACCGGACGAGAGGGGGTCGATGGCTACACCTTC | CATGREGVDGYTF
TRBJ2-7 | TRBV6-6 | . | TRBD1 | TGTGCCAGCAGTTACTTCGGGACAGGGTCCGCCTACGAGCAGTACTTC | CASSYFGTGSAYEQYF
TRBJ1-5 | TRBV6-1 | . | TRBD1 | TGTGCCAGCAGTGAAGCGGGATGGGACAGCGTCTATCAGCCCCAGCATTTT | CASSEAGWDSVYQPQHF
TRBJ2-3 | TRBV20-1 | . | . | TGCAGTGCCGGACTCAATACGCAGTATTTT | CSAGLNTQYF
TRBJ1-1 | TRBV18 | . | TRBD1 | TGTGCCAGCCGGGACAGTCTGAACACTGAAGCTTTCTTT | CASRDSLNTEAFF
TRBJ2-1 | TRBV27 | . | TRBD2 | TGTGCCAGCAGTTCCGGGACTAGCGGGAGGAGGGGCAATGAGCAGTTCTTC | CASSSGTSGRRGNEQFF
TRBJ2-1 | TRBV5-6 | . | . | TGTGCCAGCAGCTTACATCGCCTCCTCAGCTCCTACAATGAGCAGTTCTTC | CASSLHRLLSSYNEQFF
TRBJ2-5 | TRBV29-1 | . | . | TGCAGCGTTGAAGATCTCGGCGACAAGACCCAGTACTTC | CSVEDLGDKTQYF
TRBJ1-1 | TRBV28 | . | . | TGTGCCAGCAGTTTACAGATACCTGAAGCTTTCTTT | CASSLQIPEAFF
TRBJ2-2 | TRBV6-6 | once | TRBD1 | TGTGCCAGCAGTTCGACAGGGCCCGGGGAGCTGTTTTTT | CASSSTGPGELFF
TRBJ2-7 | TRBV5-4 | once | . | TGTGCCAGCAGCTTCCGGGATAATCCCTACGAGCAGTACTTC | CASSFRDNPYEQYF
TRBJ1-2 | TRBV19 | once | . | TGTGCCAGTAGTATCTCTGAGGGCTCGGGAGGCTACACCTTC | CASSISEGSGGYTF
TRBJ2-7 | TRBV28 | . | TRBD2 | TGTGCCAGCAGTTTGGGGGGGGGAACCTACGAGCAGTACTTC | CASSLGGGTYEQYF
TRBJ2-6 | TRBV5-6 | . | . | TGTGCCAGCAGCTTGGGCAGGGGGGTATCCGGGGCCAACGTCCTGACTTTC | CASSLGRGVSGANVLTF